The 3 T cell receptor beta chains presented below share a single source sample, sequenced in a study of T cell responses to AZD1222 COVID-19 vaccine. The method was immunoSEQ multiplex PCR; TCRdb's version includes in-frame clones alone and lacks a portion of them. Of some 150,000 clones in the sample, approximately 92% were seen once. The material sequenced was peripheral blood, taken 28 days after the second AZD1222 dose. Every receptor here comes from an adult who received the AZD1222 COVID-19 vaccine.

Here the CDR3 reads CASSLVVDRRNEKLFF. Here the CDR3 DNA reads TGTGCCAGCAGCTTAGTAGTGGACAGGCGTAATGAAAAACTGTTTTTT. The V and J genes are TRBV7-2 and TRBJ1-4, with 7 bases that match TRBD1. Germline assignment: CDR1 SGHTA and CDR2 FQGNSA. The CDR3 spans 16 residues. Losses at the gene ends were 1 base for V and 4 bases for J; bases not matched to a gene: 6.

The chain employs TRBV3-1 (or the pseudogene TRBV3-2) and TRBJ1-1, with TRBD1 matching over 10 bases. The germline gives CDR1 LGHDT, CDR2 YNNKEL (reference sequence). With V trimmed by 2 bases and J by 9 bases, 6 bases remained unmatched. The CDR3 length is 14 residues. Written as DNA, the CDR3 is TGTGCCAGCAGCCAACCCGACAGGGGGCGAAAAGCTTTCTTT. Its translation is CASSQPDRGRKAFF.

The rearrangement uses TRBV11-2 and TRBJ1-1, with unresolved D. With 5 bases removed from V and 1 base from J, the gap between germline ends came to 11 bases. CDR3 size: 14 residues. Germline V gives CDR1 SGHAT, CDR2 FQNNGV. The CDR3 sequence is CASSTPRQNTEAFF. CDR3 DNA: TGTGCCAGCAGCACCCCTAGACAGAACACTGAAGCTTTCTTT.